The T cell receptor (beta chain) under discussion was sequenced for a study of shared clonotypes between healthy human individuals (dated by TCRdb to 2019 to 2021). In the study overall: Three men and two women, aged 18 to 49 years, made up the cohort. Leukapheresis yielded between about 0.94 and 9 billion PBMCs per donor. To estimate repertoire size and how much clonotype sharing occurs between individuals, the study deeply sequenced the blood TCR repertoires of several healthy adults. Different laboratories and diverse techniques were used to prepare libraries and sequence TCR repertoires, to increase sequencing depth and limit assay-specific biases. Per donor, three plates each were used for CD4 naive and CD4 memory, two for CD8 naive, and one for CD8 memory. Results the study describes overall, beyond this receptor: Higher generation probabilities were observed for clonotypes shared by all four sorted-subset donors than for non-shared clonotypes. Naive subsets generally had larger estimated clonotype richness than memory subsets did. Sharing across four donors was observed for approximately 5% of naive CD4, over 3% of naive CD8, 2% to 2.5% of memory CD4, and about 0.38% of memory CD8 clonotypes. Based on pairwise subsampling, the degree of clonotype sharing among donors was expected to be affected by sequencing depth. Rarefaction of sorted-subset datasets indicated incomplete sequencing despite the large sequencing depth. Because the study included only a small number of donors, the genetic and exposure-history diversity represented was limited. Only blood was sampled, and tissue TCR repertoires likely differ from those in blood.

For the CD8 naive samples, CD45RO-negative cells were positively selected for CCR7, yielding a CD45RA+CCR7+ population from which TemRA cells were excluded. Healthy HIV-negative adults with no recently reported acute infections or vaccinations were included as donors. Every donor was a Caucasian adult residing in Nashville, Tennessee, USA. Blood was collected by leukapheresis, and PBMCs were isolated by Ficoll-Histopaque density gradient centrifugation and then cryopreserved in liquid nitrogen vapor phase. Analytical flow cytometry was used to check the purity and quantity of each magnetically sorted T cell population. Each sorted fraction had its genomic DNA isolated and then quantified by UV absorbance on a Nanodrop 2000c. The germline V gene yields MDHEN for CDR1 and SYDVKM for CDR2. Counted from cysteine to phenylalanine, this CDR3 has 13 amino acids. The DNA shown is the 39-base CDR3, in frame from base 1. V loses 6 bases of germline sequence and J loses 0 bases, and the interval between the two ends is 5 bases.

TCR CDR3 regions were amplified from genomic DNA by multiplex PCR using the deep immunoSEQ assay. Extracted genomic DNA from each cell subset was spread evenly across all wells of several immunoSEQ 96-well plates, with each plate serving as a replicate. For sorted subsets, each replicate PCR was loaded with about 200 ng genomic DNA, equivalent to 25,000 to 30,000 T cell genomes. Purified libraries were quantified with a Qubit 3.0 fluorometer, sized on a Bioanalyzer 2100, and re-quantified with the KAPA Library Quantification kit. Every immunoSEQ 96-well plate was sequenced on a separate single-read 150-cycle Illumina NextSeq 550 flow cell. For the original study's pipeline: Because the immunoSEQ output held only junctional sequences and lacked quality scores, the filtering could not match the filtering applied to full-length reads. Sequences were annotated with PyIR, a Python wrapper for IgBLAST v1.9, using IMGT germline references to assign V/J genes and CDR3. Reads with weak V/J assignments (E-value above 1e-6), missing CDR3, stop codons, out-of-frame junctions, or ambiguous translated residues were removed. V3J clonotypes were defined as sequences sharing the same inferred V gene, J gene, and CDR3 amino acid sequence. To compute the percentage overlap between repertoires, the number of shared unique clonotypes was divided by the size of the smaller repertoire. Three approaches were used to assess repertoire richness: RTK rarefaction, the Chao1 estimator, and Recon v2.1 estimates of unobserved clonotypes. OLGA was used to compute generation probabilities for all TCRbeta clonotypes that the gDNA method yielded from a few donors. Drawn from immuneACCESS, this table holds only the in-frame rearrangements with V and J called that TCRdb kept. Clones are partly lost; checked studies trace under half to an unresolved V gene and leave the rest unexplained. The DNA was the basis for D and trimming; V, J and clone size are from that table. The sample yields a few million clones; just over 90% were counted once. Around 1.8% of the sample is in the top ten clones.

Turning to this clone: Its antigen is currently not known. There are no base qualities to consult, and no much larger clone falls within one base.

The receptor was isolated from a man aged 18 to 29 in good health. Some clones in this sample may be carry-over from other donors' samples. The specimen sequenced was naive CD8+ T cells from PBMCs. The cell subset or site label, as the study defines it: CD45RA+CCR7+. This sequence uses TRBV28 and TRBJ1-4; the D gene assignment is ambiguous. The DNA sequence is given as TGTGCCAGCAGCGACGCAACTAATGAAAAACTGTTTTTT. Its translation is CASSDATNEKLFF.